This entry concerns a single T cell receptor beta chain. The entry originates in a study of blood T cell repertoires in COVID-19. On the study more broadly: Some COVID-19 samples were acute and others convalescent; all came from the United States, Italy and Spain.

In the original processing: Reference gene primer amplification gave estimated nucleated cell counts. Sequenced by immunoSEQ multiplex PCR; TCRdb stores in-frame clones only, minus some. The V and J calls and the clone size are those of that table, but D and trimming were determined from the DNA. The data show 160,000 or so clones, with 78% seen just once and approximately 15% held by the top ten. The CDR3 extends over 17 amino acids. The germline V and J ends were trimmed by 4 bases and 1 base, with 17 bases remaining between them. The germline V gene encodes CDR1 KGHDR and CDR2 SFDVKD. The origin of this receptor is a woman of 80 years or more with acute or convalescent COVID-19. The V call is TRBV24-1, the J call TRBJ2-3; D may be TRBD1 (5 bases). The material sequenced was peripheral blood. Here the CDR3 DNA reads TGTGCCACCAGTGACCCTGGACACCAATCCCGCACAGATACGCAGTATTTT. It translates to CATSDPGHQSRTDTQYF.